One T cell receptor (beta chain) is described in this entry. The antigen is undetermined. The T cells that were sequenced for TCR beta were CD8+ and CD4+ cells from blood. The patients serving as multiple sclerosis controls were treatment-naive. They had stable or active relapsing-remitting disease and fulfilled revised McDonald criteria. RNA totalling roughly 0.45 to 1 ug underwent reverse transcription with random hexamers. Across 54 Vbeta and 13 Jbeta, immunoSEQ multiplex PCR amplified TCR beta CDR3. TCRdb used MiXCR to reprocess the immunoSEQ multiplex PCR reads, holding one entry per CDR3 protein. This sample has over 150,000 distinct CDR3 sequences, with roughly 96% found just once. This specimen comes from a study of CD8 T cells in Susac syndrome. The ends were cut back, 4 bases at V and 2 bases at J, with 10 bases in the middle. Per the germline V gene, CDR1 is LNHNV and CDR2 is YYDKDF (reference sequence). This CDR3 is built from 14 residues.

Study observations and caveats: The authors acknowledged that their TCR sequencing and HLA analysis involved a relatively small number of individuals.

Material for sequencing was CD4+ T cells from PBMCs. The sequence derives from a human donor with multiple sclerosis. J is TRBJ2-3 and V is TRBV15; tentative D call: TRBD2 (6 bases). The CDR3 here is CATSKGLYTDTQYF. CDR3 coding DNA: TGTGCCACCAGCAAGGGACTGTACACAGATACGCAGTATTTT.